This passage covers 26 T cell receptor beta chains from one sample sequenced in a study of T-cell memory formation after mild COVID-19. Each CDR3 protein gets one entry after TCRdb re-called the 5' RACE reads with MiXCR. The table records approximately 340,000 distinct CDR3 sequences, roughly 15% of them present only once. The sequenced material came from PBMCs or a T cell subset sorted from them (not recorded which). The receptors come from a man aged 18 to 29 who had mild COVID-19 (a few samples of this study predate the infection). Cell type and time point are not known.

This clonotype has just a few counts. This chain connects TRBV6-5 to TRBJ2-5; tentatively, D is TRBD1 or TRBD2 (5 bases each). The CDR3 is 16 amino acids. Germline CDR1 reads MNHEY; CDR2 reads SVGAGI. Trimming stripped 3 bases from V and 9 bases from J, with 23 bases between. The CDR3 bases are TGTGCCAGCAGTTATATGCCGGGGACCCAATCATCGGCCCAGTACTTC. This codes for CASSYMPGTQSSAQYF.

This clonotype was seen ten or more times. The rearrangement links TRBV5-1 to TRBJ2-5; D may correspond to TRBD1 or TRBD2 (5 bases each). CDR1 and CDR2 from the germline V gene are SGHRS and YFSETQ. This CDR3 comprises 14 residues. Trimming took 4 bases from V and 2 from J, leaving 12 bases between them. CDR3 amino acids: CASSPGRGQETQYF. The CDR3 DNA follows: TGCGCCAGCAGCCCGGGACGGGGACAAGAGACCCAGTACTTC. Supplemented by reference TRBV5-1 and TRBJ2-5, the full variable domain reads KAGVTQTPRYLIKTRGQQVTLSCSPISGHRSVSWYQQTPGQGLQFLFEYFSETQRNKGNFPGRFSGRQFSNSRSEMNVSTLELGDSALYLCASSPGRGQETQYFGPGTRLLVL.

V gene TRBV5-5 combines with J gene TRBJ2-1; 8 nucleotides align to TRBD2. Looked up from germline, CDR1 is SGHKS and CDR2 is YYEKEE (reference sequence). This CDR3 contains 16 residues. With V trimmed by 4 bases and J by 7 bases, 13 bases remained unmatched. The chain's CDR3 is CASSQSGLAGGNEQFF. Written as DNA, the CDR3 is TGTGCCAGCAGCCAGAGTGGACTAGCCGGTGGGAATGAGCAGTTCTTC.

This clonotype came up a few times. Relative to the germline gene, one junction end is altered; a read error may explain this. This sequence joins TRBV6-5 and TRBJ2-1; 10 positions agree with TRBD1. Germline V lookup: CDR1 MNHEY, CDR2 SVGAGI. The CDR3 loop spans 13 amino acids. Written as DNA, the CDR3 is TGTGCCAGCAGTTTCCTACCGGGACAGGGGTTTATCTTC. Its translation: CASSFLPGQGFIF.

The rearrangement links TRBV25-1 to TRBJ2-7; 8 bases map to TRBD2. In germline, CDR1 is MGHDK, CDR2 SYGVNS. J was trimmed by 2 bases and V by 4 bases; bases with no gene match: 4. CDR3 length equals 14 residues. The CDR3 DNA follows: TGTGCCAGCAGTGCGGGCGGGGGGACCTACGAGCAGTACGTC. It encodes CASSAGGGTYEQYV.

This clonotype was seen more than once but under ten times. The V and J genes are TRBV20-1 and TRBJ2-7; D may be TRBD1 or TRBD2 (6 bases each). Germline assignment: CDR1 DFQATT and CDR2 SNEGSKA (reference sequence). There are 14 residues in the CDR3. V was shortened by 3 bases and J by 2 bases, with 14 bases between the two germline ends. The CDR3 region has the DNA TGCAGTGCTAGGTCTACGGGGGCCCCCTACGAGCAGTACTTC. Its protein product is CSARSTGAPYEQYF.

The chain carries TRBV9 and TRBJ1-5; the D is unclear. The germline CDR1 and CDR2 sequences are SGDLS and YYNGEE. The CDR3 covers 13 residues. V gave up 0 bases and J gave up 9 bases, with 10 bases separating them. The CDR3 bases are TGTGCCAGCAGCGTAGAGGTGGTGGGGCCCCAGCATTTT. This sequence encodes CASSVEVVGPQHF.

This clonotype was found a few times. This chain joins TRBV7-8 and TRBJ1-2; 9 bases fit TRBD1. CDR1 is SGHVS, CDR2 FQNEAQ, per germline. V gave up 2 bases and J gave up 7 bases; unmatched junction bases: 5. This CDR3 is 14 amino acids long. The CDR3 DNA is TGTGCCAGCAGCTTACGGGGACAGGGCCCTGGCTACACCTTC. As protein: CASSLRGQGPGYTF.

With respect to this clonotype: The CDR3 ends on some other residue instead of the conserved phenylalanine or tryptophan, so this is likely a read error. The DNA is omitted, as the CDR3 cannot be located on it reliably, and the CDR3 follows TCRdb's listing. The V call is TRBV11-2, the J call TRBJ2-7. The CDR3 contains 11 residues when both ends are counted. CDR1 and CDR2 from the germline V gene are SGHAT and FQNNGV. CDR3: CASSLGRTQKY.

The rearrangement links TRBV4-1 to TRBJ2-6, with 10 bases that match TRBD1. CDR1 MGHRA and CDR2 YSYEKL come from the germline V gene. The CDR3 runs 18 residues. Losses at the gene ends were 2 bases for V and 1 base for J; bases not matched to a gene: 5. CDR3 sequence: CASSQWRQGASGANVLTF. The CDR3 region has the DNA TGCGCCAGCAGCCAATGGAGACAGGGGGCATCTGGGGCCAACGTCCTGACTTTC.

The CDR3 loop is CASSFQGVDTEAFF. The CDR3 region has the DNA TGCGCCAGCAGCTTCCAGGGGGTGGACACTGAAGCTTTCTTT. V usage is TRBV5-1 and J usage is TRBJ1-1; 7 bases line up with TRBD1. Germline V gene lookup returns CDR1 SGHRS and CDR2 YFSETQ. The CDR3 is 14 amino acids. Trimming removed 2 bases from V and 3 bases from J; junction bases left unmatched: 4.

This clonotype showed up just a few times. V is TRBV7-9 and J is TRBJ2-2; TRBD1 is a possible D gene (6 bases). The CDR3 contains 16 residues. Trimming took 3 bases from V and 2 from J, leaving 13 bases between them. The germline V gene has CDR1 SEHNR and CDR2 FQNEAQ (reference sequence). In nucleotides, the CDR3 is TGTGCCAGCAGCTTCCACGGACAGAGTAACACCGGGGAGCTGTTTTTT. Its translation is CASSFHGQSNTGELFF.

V is TRBV4-2 and J is TRBJ2-3, with D perhaps matching TRBD2 (6 bases). Germline CDR1 LGHNA, CDR2 YNFKEQ. This CDR3 contains 16 residues. The V end was cut by 1 base, the J end by 5 bases, with 16 bases between. CDR3 sequence (DNA): TGTGCCAGCAGCCAAGCCCCGAGGGCGCGGGGAGATACGCAGTATTTT. This codes for CASSQAPRARGDTQYF.

V and J are TRBV15 and TRBJ2-1, with 11 bases matching TRBD1. The CDR3 consists of 16 residues. After removal of 3 bases from V and 8 bases from J, the junction contained 9 bases not matched to a gene. Germline V lookup: CDR1 LNHNV, CDR2 YYDKDF (reference sequence). CDR3 region: CATSSAGQGVFDEQFF. The CDR3 DNA follows: TGTGCCACCAGCAGCGCGGGACAGGGGGTTTTCGATGAGCAGTTCTTC.

The CDR3 sequence is CASSQALAGGDEQFF. The CDR3 nucleotides read TGTGCCAGCAGCCAAGCACTAGCGGGGGGGGATGAGCAGTTCTTC. The chain joins TRBV3-1 to TRBJ2-1; TRBD2 matches 13 bases. Per germline, CDR1 LGHDT and CDR2 YNNKEL (reference sequence). The CDR3 extends over 15 amino acids. The trim removed 1 base at V and 8 bases at J, leaving 2 bases unmatched.

The chain employs TRBV11-2 and TRBJ2-3; D is possibly TRBD1 (6 bases). CDR3 length: 15 amino acids. Germline values: CDR1 SGHAT, CDR2 FQNNGV. V lost 5 bases and J 5 bases, leaving 17 bases between the germline ends. The CDR3 spells CASSPNSLDRDTQYF. In DNA, the CDR3 is TGTGCCAGCAGCCCCAATTCGTTGGACAGAGATACGCAGTATTTT.

This clonotype occurred a few times. The CDR3 DNA reads as TGCAGTGCGGACGACGGCGAACAGTCACCGACTGAAGCTTTCTTT. Translating gives CSADDGEQSPTEAFF. The J gene is TRBJ1-1, the V gene TRBV20-1; D gene ambiguous. Trimming took 6 bases from V and 5 from J, leaving 22 bases between them. Germline CDR1 is DFQATT and CDR2 is SNEGSKA (reference sequence). This CDR3 has 15 residues.

The chain uses TRBV9 and TRBJ2-1, with TRBD2 matching over 15 bases. Germline V gives CDR1 SGDLS, CDR2 YYNGEE. The CDR3 spans 18 residues. Trimming took 0 bases from V and 3 from J; bases not matched to a gene: 4. The CDR3, as DNA: TGTGCCAGCAGCGTAGGGACTAGCGGGGGGGCCCTCTACAATGAGCAGTTCTTC. It specifies CASSVGTSGGALYNEQFF. Full variable domain (outside the CDR3, taken from reference TRBV9 and TRBJ2-1): DSGVTQTPKHLITATGQRVTLRCSPRSGDLSVYWYQQSLDQGLQFLIQYYNGEERAKGNILERFSAQQFPDLHSELNLSSLELGDSALYFCASSVGTSGGALYNEQFFGPGTRLTVL.

This clonotype has only a few counts. J is TRBJ2-4 and V is TRBV14; tentatively, D is TRBD1 or TRBD2 (5 bases each). The length of the CDR3 is 17 residues. CDR1 is SGHDN, CDR2 FVKESK, per germline. V was clipped by 1 base and J by 2 bases, with 15 bases between them. The CDR3 DNA reads as TGTGCCAGCAGCCAAGGGCGGCAGGGAGCCTCCAAAAACATTCAGTACTTC. Protein: CASSQGRQGASKNIQYF.

This rearrangement joins TRBV9 to TRBJ2-1; 14 positions agree with TRBD2. In germline, CDR1 is SGDLS, CDR2 YYNGEE. Trimming took 4 bases from V and 9 from J; bases not matched to a gene: 9. This CDR3 contains 16 residues. This CDR3 reads CASSPRLAGGPVEQFF. The DNA of the CDR3 is TGTGCCAGCAGCCCCCGACTAGCGGGGGGGCCGGTTGAGCAGTTCTTC.

The J gene is TRBJ2-3, the V gene TRBV30; 13 nucleotides match TRBD2. Germline CDR1 and CDR2: GTSNPN and SVGIG (reference sequence). The V segment lost 5 bases and the J segment 6 bases; nucleotides outside the gene matches: 5. This CDR3 region has 14 residues. The CDR3 sequence: CAWSTSGGTDTQYF. CDR3 DNA: TGTGCCTGGTCGACTAGCGGGGGGACCGATACGCAGTATTTT.

The genes are TRBV6-5 and TRBJ2-3, with 8 bases that match TRBD2. CDR3 length: 14 residues. Germline V CDR1 and CDR2: MNHEY, SVGAGI. V shed 6 bases and J 4 bases; nucleotides not matched to a gene: 6. The DNA of the CDR3 is TGTGCCAGCAGCCGGACTAGCAAATCAGATACGCAGTATTTT. Amino acid sequence: CASSRTSKSDTQYF.

This clonotype turned up a few times. This chain connects TRBV5-1 to TRBJ1-2; no clear D. Germline loops: CDR1 SGHRS, CDR2 YFSETQ. This CDR3 is built from 15 residues. The ends were cut back, 3 bases at V and 2 bases at J, with 14 bases in the middle. The CDR3 reads CASSSTLHRNYGYTF. DNA for the CDR3: TGCGCCAGCAGCTCTACCCTCCACCGAAACTATGGCTACACCTTC.

The table lists this clonotype with a few counts. The chain joins TRBV15 to TRBJ2-3; D gene ambiguous. CDR1 is LNHNV, CDR2 YYDKDF, per germline (reference sequence). V lost 0 bases and J 4 bases, leaving 8 bases between the germline ends. The CDR3 has 14 amino acids. The CDR3: CATSRDNGADTQYF. CDR3 coding DNA: TGTGCCACCAGCAGAGATAATGGTGCAGATACGCAGTATTTT.

This clonotype was seen ten or more times. This chain uses TRBV4-1 with TRBJ2-7; D gene unclear. Germline loops: CDR1 MGHRA, CDR2 YSYEKL. The CDR3 has 15 residues. Trimming left V 0 bases short and J 0 bases short, with 9 bases between. In DNA, the CDR3 is TGCGCCAGCAGCCAAGAAGCCACGGGCTCCTACGAGCAGTACGTC. Amino acid sequence: CASSQEATGSYEQYV.

This clonotype was recorded at least ten times. The chain has TRBV7-9 and TRBJ2-1, with D tentatively TRBD1 (6 bases). Germline values: CDR1 SEHNR, CDR2 FQNEAQ (reference sequence). V shed 4 bases and J shed 2 bases, with 15 bases lying between them. The CDR3 has 16 residues. CDR3 bases: TGTGCCAGCAGCTCCAGACAGGCTGGGACCTACAATGAGCAGTTCTTC. Protein sequence: CASSSRQAGTYNEQFF.